A single sample is the source of the 20 T cell receptor beta chains below, sequenced in a study of OX40 agonist ivuxolimab in advanced cancers. TCRdb's table, derived via immunoSEQ multiplex PCR, lists solely in-frame clones and lacks some. Counted here are roughly 49,000 clones, 60% to 80% occurring once; the ten biggest clones make up over 6.5%. This specimen consisted of CD4+ or CD8+ T cells sorted from blood, obtained in a trial of the OX40 agonist ivuxolimab. These receptor sequences come from an adult with an advanced solid tumor such as melanoma, head and neck, liver or kidney cancer.

This clone was seen just once. One end of the junction varies from germline; a read error may be responsible. The chain carries TRBV5-4 and TRBJ2-7; TRBD1 aligns across 8 bases. CDR1 is SGHNT and CDR2 is YYREEE in the germline V gene (reference sequence). This CDR3 has 14 residues. CDR3 protein: CASSSPLKTGQVLF. CDR3 sequence (DNA): TGTGCCAGCAGCTCCCCCCTAAAAACGGGACAGGTGCTTTTC.

The chain couples TRBV7-8 to TRBJ2-2, with D perhaps being TRBD1 or TRBD2 (5 bases each). CDR3 size: 14 residues. CDR1 and CDR2 (germline): SGHVS, FQNEAQ. The germline V and J ends were trimmed by 7 bases and 7 bases, with 16 bases remaining between them. The CDR3 is CASTGAGLYGELFF. Here the CDR3 DNA reads TGTGCCAGCACCGGGGCAGGGCTTTACGGGGAGCTGTTTTTT.

The chain combines TRBV19 with TRBJ1-5; D possibly corresponds to TRBD1 (5 bases). Trimming left V 6 bases short and J 5 bases short, with 14 bases between. Germline lookup yields CDR1 LNHDA and CDR2 SQIVND (reference sequence). This CDR3 has 14 amino acids. The CDR3 region has the DNA TGTGCCAGTAGACTTCAGGGTGAAGATCAGCCCCAGCATTTT. Translated: CASRLQGEDQPQHF. Together with reference TRBV19 and TRBJ1-5, the CDR3 gives the full variable domain: DGGITQSPKYLFRKEGQNVTLSCEQNLNHDAMYWYRQDPGQGLRLIYYSQIVNDFQKGDIAEGYSVSREKKESFPLTVTSAQKNPTAFYLCASRLQGEDQPQHFGDGTRLSIL.

The chain has TRBV29-1 and TRBJ1-2; 7 bases are shared with TRBD1. Trimming removed 1 base from V and 2 bases from J; junction bases left unmatched: 4. CDR1 and CDR2 (germline): SQVTM, ANQGSEA. This CDR3 region has 14 residues. The CDR3 sequence: CSVEGLQGNYGYTF. CDR3 nucleotides: TGCAGCGTTGAAGGGTTACAGGGGAACTATGGCTACACCTTC.

The chain uses TRBV7-2 and TRBJ1-2; no clear D. Germline CDR1 SGHTA, CDR2 FQGNSA. This CDR3 spans 12 amino acids. Trimming pared 4 bases from V and 8 bases from J, leaving 11 bases between. Here the CDR3 reads CASSSHTAGYTF. The CDR3 bases are TGTGCCAGCAGCTCCCACACGGCCGGCTACACCTTC.

The chain couples TRBV27 to TRBJ2-7; 9 positions agree with TRBD2. Germline loops: CDR1 MNHEY, CDR2 SMNVEV (reference sequence). The V and J ends lost 6 bases and 4 bases, in that order; junction bases with no gene match: 7. The CDR3 has 14 amino acids. CDR3 in DNA: TGTGCCAGCAGCCCAAGGGGACTAGCATACGAGCAGTACTTC. This sequence encodes CASSPRGLAYEQYF.

Many counts were recorded for this clone. The chain employs TRBV25-1 and TRBJ1-1; TRBD1 might be the D (6 bases). V lost 3 bases and J 5 bases, leaving 16 bases between the germline ends. In germline, CDR1 is MGHDK, CDR2 SYGVNS. This CDR3 is built from 15 residues. CDR3 protein: CASSDQSRGGTEAFF. CDR3 nucleotides: TGTGCCAGCAGTGATCAAAGCAGAGGGGGGACTGAAGCTTTCTTT.

The gene calls are TRBV6-1 and TRBJ1-5; D gene ambiguous. CDR3 length: 13 residues. CDR1 is MNHNS, CDR2 SASEGT, per germline. Trimming removed 3 bases from V and 7 bases from J, with 10 bases in between. CDR3 DNA sequence: TGTGCCAGCAGTGAGGGCATTAACCAGCCCCAGCATTTT. Translated: CASSEGINQPQHF.

A few counts support this clone. The chain combines TRBV10-3 with TRBJ1-2; D is uncertain. V was pared by 2 bases and J by 4 bases, with 11 bases between. CDR1 and CDR2 from the germline V gene are ENHRY and SYGVKD. The CDR3 runs to 14 residues. The CDR3 is CAISEGMTRYGYTF. The CDR3 nucleotides are TGTGCCATCAGTGAGGGGATGACACGCTATGGCTACACCTTC.

This clone was observed a handful of times. The chain couples TRBV29-1 to TRBJ1-2; D not resolved. The CDR3 covers 13 residues. The V and J ends lost 4 bases and 0 bases respectively, with 9 bases between them. The germline V gene has CDR1 SQVTM and CDR2 ANQGSEA. The DNA of the CDR3 is TGCAGCGTTGTTGTCGGTGCTAACTATGGCTACACCTTC. It translates to CSVVVGANYGYTF.

The chain combines TRBV29-1 with TRBJ2-5; D unresolved. Germline assignment: CDR1 SQVTM and CDR2 ANQGSEA. Trimming removed 7 bases at V and 4 bases at J, with 7 bases between. The CDR3 totals 10 residues. The CDR3 sequence: CSGMLETQYF. CDR3 in DNA: TGCAGCGGCATGCTAGAGACCCAGTACTTC. Full variable domain (outside the CDR3, taken from reference TRBV29-1 and TRBJ2-5): SAVISQKPSRDICQRGTSLTIQCQVDSQVTMMFWYRQQPGQSLTLIATANQGSEATYESGFVIDKFPISRPNLTFSTLTVSNMSPEDSSIYLCSGMLETQYFGPGTRLLVL.

This chain connects TRBV5-1 to TRBJ2-1; 11 bases align to TRBD2. The germline V gene has CDR1 SGHRS and CDR2 YFSETQ. V was clipped by 4 bases and J by 4 bases; unmatched bases: 7. The CDR3 runs to 16 residues. The CDR3 sequence is CASSPRSGRGYNEQFF. DNA of the CDR3: TGCGCCAGCAGCCCTCGTAGCGGGAGGGGGTACAATGAGCAGTTCTTC.

The J gene is TRBJ2-7, the V gene TRBV6-1; 8 bases fit TRBD1. Trimming at V came to 8 bases and at J to 2 bases, leaving 5 bases not matched to a gene. CDR1 is MNHNS and CDR2 is SASEGT in the germline V gene. The CDR3 runs 13 residues. The CDR3, as DNA: TGTGCCAGCGTTGTACAGGGGGCCTACGAGCAGTACTTC. Encoded protein: CASVVQGAYEQYF.

The sample holds one count of this clone. The rearrangement joins TRBV7-2 to TRBJ1-2; D is uncertain. The V end lost 1 base, the J end lost 0 bases, and 9 bases lay between the germline ends. CDR1 SGHTA and CDR2 FQGNSA come from the germline V gene. This CDR3 has 15 residues. CDR3 DNA sequence: TGTGCCAGCAGCTTAGGGGGAGGAGCTAACTATGGCTACACCTTC. Its protein product is CASSLGGGANYGYTF.

The rearrangement links TRBV7-9 to TRBJ2-7; perhaps TRBD1 as D (6 bases). CDR1 and CDR2 (germline): SEHNR, FQNEAQ (reference sequence). The V end was cut by 5 bases, the J end by 2 bases, with 13 bases between. This CDR3 has 14 amino acids. CDR3 in amino acids: CASSQGAGAYEQYF. In DNA, the CDR3 is TGTGCCAGCAGCCAAGGGGCAGGGGCCTACGAGCAGTACTTC.

CDR3 bases: TGTGCCAGTAGTTCCAGCACCTCCGGGGAGCTGTTTTTT. Protein: CASSSSTSGELFF. V is TRBV19 and J is TRBJ2-2; D uncertain. CDR3 length: 13 amino acids. The germline CDR1 and CDR2 sequences are LNHDA and SQIVND (reference sequence). V was pared by 5 bases and J by 6 bases, with 10 bases between.

The chain is built from TRBV30 and TRBJ1-4; TRBD1 matches 10 bases. The CDR3 length is 15 residues. Germline assignment: CDR1 GTSNPN and CDR2 SVGIG (reference sequence). Trimming cost V 0 bases and J 7 bases; bases outside gene matches: 5. The CDR3 region is CAWSVWRDRGEKLFF. The CDR3 nucleotides are TGTGCCTGGAGTGTATGGCGGGACAGGGGTGAAAAACTGTTTTTT.

The CDR3 DNA reads TGCGCCAGCAGCCAGACCGGACTAGCGGGAGCCCTGGCCTACGAGCAGTACTTC. Protein: CASSQTGLAGALAYEQYF. This chain links TRBV4-1 with TRBJ2-7, with 13 bases fitting TRBD2. Unmatched junction bases numbered 10, after V lost 3 bases and J lost 2 bases. Germline values: CDR1 MGHRA, CDR2 YSYEKL. The CDR3 spans 18 residues.

The chain couples TRBV5-1 to TRBJ1-2; D possibly corresponds to TRBD1 (6 bases). The CDR3 contains 14 residues. The V gene's germline CDR1 is SGHRS and CDR2 YFSETQ. V was pared by 6 bases and J by 8 bases, with 20 bases between. The DNA of the CDR3 is TGCGCCAGCAACCCAGGACAGACTCCCCTGGGCTACACCTTC. This encodes CASNPGQTPLGYTF.

The chain uses TRBV19 and TRBJ1-6; 9 bases line up with TRBD1. CDR1 and CDR2 (germline): LNHDA, SQIVND (reference sequence). This CDR3 has 14 residues. V dropped 7 bases and J dropped 5; count of bases not matched to a gene: 3. CDR3 loop: CASNDRGDNSPLHF. CDR3 DNA: TGTGCCAGTAACGACAGGGGGGATAATTCACCCCTCCACTTT.